These 18 T cell receptor beta chains were all obtained from the same sample, sequenced in a study of blood T cell repertoires in COVID-19. Data came from immunoSEQ multiplex PCR; TCRdb stores just in-frame clones and leaves some out. The sample includes tens of thousands of clones, 85% to 90% of them seen just once. Sequenced input: peripheral blood. These receptors were collected from an elderly man with active COVID-19.

The chain joins TRBV9 to TRBJ1-3; unclear D gene. From germline, CDR1 is SGDLS and CDR2 YYNGEE. The CDR3 has 12 amino acids. With 4 bases removed from V and 8 bases from J, the gap between germline ends came to 10 bases. The CDR3 region has the DNA TGTGCCAGCAGCTCAACTGAAGACACCATATATTTT. It codes for CASSSTEDTIYF.

The rearrangement links TRBV15 to TRBJ1-5; 7 positions agree with TRBD1. Trimming at V came to 6 bases and at J to 3 bases, leaving 14 bases not matched to a gene. Looked up from germline, CDR1 is LNHNV and CDR2 is YYDKDF (reference sequence). The CDR3 is 17 amino acids. The CDR3 region is CATRKGAGGFINQPQHF. The CDR3 nucleotides are TGTGCCACCAGAAAGGGGGCAGGGGGTTTTATCAATCAGCCCCAGCATTTT.

The chain carries TRBV7-9 and TRBJ2-3; D is ambiguous. Germline CDR1 SEHNR, CDR2 FQNEAQ (reference sequence). The CDR3 length is 12 residues. V lost 1 base to trimming and J lost 4 bases, with 3 bases between them. CDR3 nucleotides: TGTGCCAGCAGCTTAGTATCAGATACGCAGTATTTT. Residues: CASSLVSDTQYF.

V usage is TRBV18 and J usage is TRBJ1-1, with a tentative D call TRBD1 (6 bases). V gave up 1 base and J gave up 0 bases, with 12 bases separating them. Per germline, CDR1 KGHSH and CDR2 LQKENI. The CDR3 length is 16 residues. The CDR3 loop reads CASSPLGQSMNTEAFF. The CDR3 DNA sequence: TGTGCCAGCTCACCACTCGGACAGTCAATGAACACTGAAGCTTTCTTT.

This clone was found a few times. The genes are TRBV30 and TRBJ2-7; 8 nucleotides agree with TRBD1. CDR1 and CDR2 (germline): GTSNPN, SVGIG (reference sequence). CDR3 size: 14 residues. J lost 4 bases, V lost 5 bases, and 10 bases had no gene match. CDR3 residues: CAWETGTGLYEQYF. DNA of the CDR3: TGTGCCTGGGAAACCGGGACAGGTCTTTACGAGCAGTACTTC. Based on the CDR3 plus reference TRBV30 and TRBJ2-7, the full variable domain is SQTIHQWPATLVQPVGSPLSLECTVEGTSNPNLYWYRQAAGRGLQLLFYSVGIGQISSEVPQNLSASRPQDRQFILSSKKLLLSDSGFYLCAWETGTGLYEQYFGPGTRLTVT.

CDR3 in amino acids: CASSQLGTGTSVRYNEQFF. DNA for the CDR3: TGCGCCAGCAGCCAACTTGGTACCGGGACTAGCGTTCGCTACAATGAGCAGTTCTTC. The chain couples TRBV4-1 to TRBJ2-1; 10 nucleotides match TRBD2. The V segment lost 2 bases and the J segment 3 bases; nucleotides outside the gene matches: 13. The germline gives CDR1 MGHRA, CDR2 YSYEKL. The CDR3 consists of 19 residues.

A single count supports this clone. The chain carries TRBV6-5 and TRBJ2-5; D ambiguous. The V gene's germline CDR1 is MNHEY and CDR2 SVGAGI. This CDR3 region has 13 residues. V lost 3 bases and J lost 7, with 12 bases in between. The CDR3 nucleotides are TGTGCCAGCAGTTATGGTTTCGTCGGGACCCAGTACTTC. Residues: CASSYGFVGTQYF.

V gene TRBV6-5 combines with J gene TRBJ1-2, with TRBD1 identical over 7 bases. Germline V gives CDR1 MNHEY, CDR2 SVGAGI. This CDR3 has 14 amino acids. The ends lost 2 bases at V and 6 bases at J; junction bases unmatched: 6. CDR3 sequence: CASSYEGARDGYTF. CDR3 in DNA: TGTGCCAGCAGTTACGAGGGGGCGCGGGATGGCTACACCTTC.

The gene calls are TRBV10-3 and TRBJ1-1, with 7 bases lining up with TRBD1. Germline V lookup: CDR1 ENHRY, CDR2 SYGVKD. J gave up 4 bases and V 6 bases, and 8 bases lay outside the gene matches. This CDR3 has 14 residues. The CDR3 DNA reads as TGTGCCATCAGCCCCGACAGGGTCGGCACTGAAGCTTTCTTT. Its translation: CAISPDRVGTEAFF.

A single count supports this clone. The junction and the germline gene differ at one end; a read error may be behind it. The chain links TRBV19 to TRBJ1-2; D gene ambiguous. The germline CDR1 and CDR2 sequences are LNHDA and SQIVND (reference sequence). The CDR3 is 15 residues long. CDR3 in DNA: TGTACCAGTAGTATAGTTCAGGATAGGAACTATGGCTACACCTTC. Translating it yields CTSSIVQDRNYGYTF.

CDR3 sequence (DNA): TGTGCCAGCAGCTTGGTGCAGTTTGGCTATGGCTACACCTTC. As protein: CASSLVQFGYGYTF. The chain links TRBV5-6 to TRBJ1-2; no clear D. This CDR3 region has 14 residues. Germline V CDR1 and CDR2: SGHDT, YYEEEE. Trimming stripped 0 bases from V and 4 bases from J, with 10 bases between.

The gene calls are TRBV7-2 and TRBJ2-1; 10 nucleotides align to TRBD2. The V gene end was trimmed by 5 bases and the J gene end by 4 bases; junction bases not matched to a gene: 11. The CDR3 length is 17 residues. Germline CDR1 SGHTA, CDR2 FQGNSA. The CDR3 bases are TGTGCCAGCAGCCTTACCCCGGGACTAGCGCAGTACAATGAGCAGTTCTTC. It codes for CASSLTPGLAQYNEQFF.

V usage is TRBV27 and J usage is TRBJ2-2, with TRBD1 as a possible D gene (6 bases). Trimming stripped 5 bases from V and 5 bases from J, with 18 bases between. The CDR3 length is 16 residues. Germline CDR1 is MNHEY and CDR2 is SMNVEV (reference sequence). The CDR3 here is CASSKTRGSGTGELFF. The CDR3 coding sequence is TGTGCCAGCAGTAAAACCAGGGGATCGGGGACCGGGGAGCTGTTTTTT.

V gene TRBV7-3 combines with J gene TRBJ2-2; TRBD1 aligns across 8 bases. There are 16 residues in the CDR3. Trimming took 5 bases from V and 3 from J; bases not matched to a gene: 8. Germline lookup yields CDR1 SGHTA and CDR2 FQGTGA. CDR3 amino acids: CASSPSTGGYTGELFF. The CDR3 DNA follows: TGTGCCAGCAGCCCCTCAACAGGGGGGTACACCGGGGAGCTGTTTTTT.

This clone appeared once. The chain has TRBV3-1 (or the pseudogene TRBV3-2) and TRBJ2-5; the match to TRBD1 covers 8 bases. The CDR3 totals 15 residues. The ends lost 2 bases at V and 0 bases at J; junction bases unmatched: 2. Germline CDR1 is LGHDT and CDR2 is YNNKEL (reference sequence). In nucleotides, the CDR3 is TGTGCCAGCAGCCAATCGGACAGGGACCAAGAGACCCAGTACTTC. It translates to CASSQSDRDQETQYF.

There are a few counts of this clone. The rearrangement links TRBV28 to TRBJ1-5; TRBD1 aligns across 8 bases. CDR1 and CDR2 from the germline V gene are MDHEN and SYDVKM. Germline trimming cut 3 bases from V and 4 bases from J; bases unmatched to any gene: 5. The CDR3 is made up of 15 amino acids. The CDR3 spells CASSLWTGINQPQHF. The CDR3 DNA reads TGTGCCAGCAGTTTGTGGACAGGGATTAATCAGCCCCAGCATTTT.

The J gene is TRBJ1-5, the V gene TRBV4-1; D is undetermined. The CDR3 length is 18 residues. The germline CDR1 and CDR2 sequences are MGHRA and YSYEKL. Trimming cost V 0 bases and J 5 bases, with 20 bases left between them. CDR3 residues: CASSQDHPNRGRDQPQHF. The CDR3 region has the DNA TGCGCCAGCAGCCAAGATCATCCTAACCGAGGGCGCGATCAGCCCCAGCATTTT.

V usage is TRBV7-2 and J usage is TRBJ1-1, with D unclear. Trimming took off 5 bases at V and 8 bases at J, with 21 bases between the two ends. CDR3 length: 15 amino acids. Per germline, CDR1 SGHTA and CDR2 FQGNSA. CDR3: CASSAGRAEGAEAFF. The CDR3 nucleotides read TGTGCCAGCAGCGCAGGAAGGGCAGAGGGAGCGGAAGCTTTCTTT.